The T cell receptor beta chain under discussion was sequenced for a study of shared clonotypes between healthy human individuals. Broader study findings: An effect of sequencing depth on clonotype sharing among donors was expected. Represented diversity (both genetic and exposure-history) was limited by the small number of donors.

Sequencing was performed with immunoSEQ multiplex PCR; in TCRdb, only in-frame clones are kept and a portion is missing. This table has roughly 1,600,000 clones, about 98.5% appearing once. About this clone: What it binds is not known.

Memory CD4+ cells were the fraction left after CD45RA+ naive selection. The sequence came from a young man in good health. Source material: naive CD4+ T cells sorted from blood. The subset here: CD45RA+ positively selected.

The chain's CDR3 is CASSLAFGQGAHNEQFF. CDR3 bases: TGTGCCAGCAGCTTAGCCTTCGGACAGGGGGCGCACAATGAGCAGTTCTTC. This rearrangement joins TRBV7-8 to TRBJ2-1; the match to TRBD1 covers 11 bases. With 0 bases clipped from V and 5 bases from J, the junction kept 6 bases outside the gene matches. The CDR3 sequence is 17 residues long. Germline CDR1 reads SGHVS; CDR2 reads FQNEAQ. Combining the CDR3 with reference TRBV7-8 and TRBJ2-1 gives the whole variable domain GAGVSQSPRYKVAKRGQDVALRCDPISGHVSLFWYQQALGQGPEFLTYFQNEAQLDKSGLPSDRFFAERPEGSVSTLKIQRTQQEDSAVYLCASSLAFGQGAHNEQFFGPGTRLTVL.